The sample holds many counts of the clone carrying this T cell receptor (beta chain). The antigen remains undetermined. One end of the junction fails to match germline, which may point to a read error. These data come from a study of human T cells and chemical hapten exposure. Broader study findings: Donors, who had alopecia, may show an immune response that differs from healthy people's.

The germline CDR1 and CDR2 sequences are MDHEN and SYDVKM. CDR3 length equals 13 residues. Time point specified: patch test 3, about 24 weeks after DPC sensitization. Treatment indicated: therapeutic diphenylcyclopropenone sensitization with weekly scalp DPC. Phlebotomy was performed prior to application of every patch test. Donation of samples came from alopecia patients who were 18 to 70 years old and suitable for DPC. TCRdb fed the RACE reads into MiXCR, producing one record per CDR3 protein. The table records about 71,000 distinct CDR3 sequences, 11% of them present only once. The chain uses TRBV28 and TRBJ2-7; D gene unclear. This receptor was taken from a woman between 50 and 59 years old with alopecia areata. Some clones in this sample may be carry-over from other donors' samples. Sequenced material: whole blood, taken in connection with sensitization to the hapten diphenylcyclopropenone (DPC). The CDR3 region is CASGLRARNEQYF. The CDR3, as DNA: TGTGCCAGCGGTTTAAGGGCCCGGAACGAGCAGTACTTC. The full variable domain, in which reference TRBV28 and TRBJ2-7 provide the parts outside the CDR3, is DVKVTQSSRYLVKRTGEKVFLECVQDMDHENMFWYRQDPGLGLRLIYFSYDVKMKEKGDIPEGYSVSREKKERFSLILESASTNQTSMYLCASGLRARNEQYFGPGTRLTVT.